Listed here are 17 T cell receptor beta chains from one sample, sequenced in a study of cytomegalovirus exposure and HLA in healthy donors. Amplification used 60 Vbeta primers and 13 Jbeta primers. Clones were sequenced by immunoSEQ multiplex PCR, and TCRdb holds only the in-frame ones, with some missing. Seen here are some 200,000 clones, more than 80% observed once, and the top ten hold 0.65%. The sequenced sample consisted of PBMCs. The origin of the receptors is a boy aged 5 to 17 in good health and CMV-seronegative.

The chain joins TRBV11-3 to TRBJ2-7; 7 bases align to TRBD1. This CDR3 contains 14 residues. The trim removed 5 bases at V and 3 bases at J, leaving 7 bases unmatched. The germline gives CDR1 SGHNT, CDR2 YENEEA. DNA of the CDR3: TGTGCCAGCAGCCTAACCGGGACAGACTACGAGCAGTACTTC. Protein sequence: CASSLTGTDYEQYF.

The V call is TRBV11-3, the J call TRBJ2-1; D is unclear. V was cut by 1 base and J by 10 bases, with 11 bases left in between. Per germline, CDR1 SGHNT and CDR2 YENEEA. This CDR3 has 13 residues. The CDR3 loop reads CASSLGPVREQFF. CDR3 nucleotides: TGTGCCAGCAGCTTAGGCCCAGTCAGGGAGCAGTTCTTC.

The V and J genes are TRBV10-3 and TRBJ1-3; TRBD1 might be the D (6 bases). The germline V gene has CDR1 ENHRY and CDR2 SYGVKD. V was shortened by 7 bases and J by 0 bases, with 13 bases between the two germline ends. This CDR3 is built from 15 residues. As DNA, the CDR3 is TGTGCCATCACCCTGACAGGCAACTCTGGAAACACCATATATTTT. Protein: CAITLTGNSGNTIYF.

This sequence joins TRBV30 and TRBJ1-5, with D maybe TRBD1 (6 bases). Trimming took 1 base from V and 3 from J, leaving 7 bases between them. This CDR3 spans 13 amino acids. Per the germline V gene, CDR1 is GTSNPN and CDR2 is SVGIG (reference sequence). The CDR3: CAWSAGANQPQHF. The DNA for the CDR3 is TGTGCCTGGAGTGCAGGGGCCAATCAGCCCCAGCATTTT.

This clone occurred a few times. V and J are TRBV25-1 and TRBJ1-5; D not certain. Trimming removed 0 bases at V and 8 bases at J, with 11 bases between. CDR1 and CDR2 from the germline V gene are MGHDK and SYGVNS. The CDR3 length is 14 residues. CDR3 bases: TGTGCCAGCAGTGAATACCCGTTCGGGGAGCCCCAGCATTTT. Translating gives CASSEYPFGEPQHF.

This sequence joins TRBV27 and TRBJ1-5, with D hard to call. The CDR3 runs 14 residues. In germline, CDR1 is MNHEY, CDR2 SMNVEV (reference sequence). V was clipped by 1 base and J by 0 bases, with 4 bases between them. The CDR3 is CASSLFNSNQPQHF. The CDR3 DNA follows: TGTGCCAGCAGTTTATTTAATAGCAATCAGCCCCAGCATTTT.

The chain recombines TRBV5-8 with TRBJ2-3; 9 bases fit TRBD2. J was trimmed by 5 bases and V by 2 bases; bases with no gene match: 3. CDR3 length equals 14 residues. Per the germline V gene, CDR1 is SGHTS and CDR2 is YDEGEE. This chain's CDR3 is CASSFLAGKDTQYF. Written as DNA, the CDR3 is TGTGCCAGCAGCTTTCTAGCGGGAAAAGATACGCAGTATTTT.

The chain recombines TRBV7-9 with TRBJ1-2; tentative D call: TRBD1 (5 bases). Germline assignment: CDR1 SEHNR and CDR2 FQNEAQ (reference sequence). This CDR3 has 16 amino acids. V was shortened by 1 base and J by 1 base, with 13 bases between the two germline ends. CDR3 loop: CASSLGRGGDNYGYTF. In nucleotides, the CDR3 is TGTGCCAGCAGCTTAGGGCGGGGGGGAGATAACTATGGCTACACCTTC.

In its sample, this clone was seen a few times. The CDR3 does not close with the conserved phenylalanine or tryptophan, likely indicating a read error. The chain recombines TRBV6-5 with TRBJ1-6; 7 nucleotides line up with TRBD1. After removal of 6 bases from V and 7 bases from J, the junction contained 6 bases not matched to a gene. The germline CDR1 and CDR2 sequences are MNHEY and SVGAGI. The CDR3 has 14 amino acids. For the CDR3, the DNA is TGTGCCAGCAGATCGGACAGGAGGAATTCACCCCTCCACCTT. Translated, it gives CASRSDRRNSPLHL.

This chain uses TRBV6-5 with TRBJ2-1, with a tentative D call TRBD1 (6 bases). The CDR3 runs 12 residues. Germline V gives CDR1 MNHEY, CDR2 SVGAGI. Trimming took 4 bases from V and 11 from J, leaving 12 bases between them. This chain's CDR3 is CASSSPRGKQFF. CDR3 bases: TGTGCCAGCAGTTCCCCCAGGGGAAAGCAGTTCTTC.

The rearrangement links TRBV10-3 to TRBJ2-1, with TRBD2 matching over 16 bases. The CDR3 consists of 18 residues. Germline values: CDR1 ENHRY, CDR2 SYGVKD. V lost 6 bases to trimming and J lost 2 bases; unmatched junction nucleotides: 7. The CDR3 DNA is TGTGCCATCAGCCCCGGGACTAGCGGGAGGGCCGCCTACAATGAGCAGTTCTTC. It yields the protein CAISPGTSGRAAYNEQFF.

In this sample, this clone turned up a few times. The genes are TRBV18 and TRBJ2-3, with D possibly being TRBD1 (5 bases). The V and J ends lost 6 bases and 3 bases respectively, with 10 bases between them. CDR1 KGHSH and CDR2 LQKENI come from the germline V gene. The CDR3 covers 13 residues. The CDR3 loop is CASSIRDTDTQYF. CDR3 nucleotide sequence: TGTGCCAGCTCTATCAGGGATACAGATACGCAGTATTTT.

The rearrangement joins TRBV29-1 to TRBJ2-7; TRBD2 might be the D (5 bases). Germline V CDR1 and CDR2: SQVTM, ANQGSEA. V lost 5 bases and J 4 bases, leaving 15 bases between the germline ends. This CDR3 is built from 13 residues. The CDR3 protein is CSVRGLQTYEQYF. In nucleotides, the CDR3 is TGCAGCGTTAGAGGACTGCAGACTTACGAGCAGTACTTC.

This clone was detected a few times. This sequence joins TRBV7-9 and TRBJ1-3, with D possibly being TRBD1 (5 bases). CDR3 length equals 14 residues. CDR1 and CDR2 from the germline V gene are SEHNR and FQNEAQ (reference sequence). Between the trimmed V and J ends, which lost 1 base and 2 bases, there was a span of 6 bases. CDR3 nucleotide sequence: TGTGCCAGCAGCTTAGGGGGGGCTGGAAACACCATATATTTT. This translates into CASSLGGAGNTIYF.

The chain couples TRBV30 to TRBJ1-1, with 9 bases identical to TRBD1. The CDR3 sequence is 13 residues long. V was clipped by 0 bases and J by 4 bases; unmatched bases: 0. The germline gives CDR1 GTSNPN, CDR2 SVGIG (reference sequence). In DNA form, the CDR3 reads TGTGCCTGGAGTGTACAGGGGGCCACTGAAGCTTTCTTT. Translated, it gives CAWSVQGATEAFF.

This clone turned up a few times. The CDR3 DNA is TGTGCCAGTGGGACAGCGAATCAGCCCCAGCATTTT. Protein sequence: CASGTANQPQHF. This chain joins TRBV19 and TRBJ1-5; 7 bases are shared with TRBD1. Germline V CDR1 and CDR2: LNHDA, SQIVND (reference sequence). The CDR3 consists of 12 residues. V was clipped by 8 bases and J by 4 bases; unmatched bases: 2.

V usage is TRBV19 and J usage is TRBJ1-1, with D possibly being TRBD1 (6 bases). Germline V gene lookup returns CDR1 LNHDA and CDR2 SQIVND (reference sequence). V was clipped by 6 bases and J by 8 bases, with 13 bases between them. The CDR3 contains 12 residues. CDR3 residues: CASSPGTPEAFF. CDR3 DNA sequence: TGTGCCAGTAGCCCCGGGACACCCGAAGCTTTCTTT.